This T cell receptor beta chain was documented in a study of graft-versus-host responses after intestinal transplantation (dated by TCRdb to the early 2020s). Concerning the study at large: Multivisceral, liver-intestinal, or isolated intestinal transplants were received by the recipients. Every recipient was given anti-thymocyte globulin induction, followed by 3 to 4 years of maintenance tacrolimus and steroids. After intestinal transplantation, graft-versus-host and host-versus-graft alloreactive T cell clones in the graft, circulation and bone marrow were tracked using bulk TCR-beta CDR3 sequencing. Alloreactive clones were identified by sequencing pre-transplant mixed lymphocyte reaction products and comparing these products with unstimulated pre-transplant donor and recipient T cells. A cohort of about 25 intestinal transplant recipients, including one retransplant, was enrolled, and a few patients lacking pretransplant specimens were excluded. A peak of at least 4% donor T cells among recipient peripheral blood mononuclear cells was the definition used for donor T cell macrochimerism. Instead of going to the commercial service, samples from a few later patients were sequenced in-house on an Illumina MiSeq and processed with MiXCR. Overall study outcomes, separate from this receptor: GvH clones turned up in recipient bone marrow, with some appearing earlier in ileal mucosa or blood, a pattern consistent with an intestinal mucosal origin. Conclusions were limited by the relatively low number and heterogeneity of intestinal transplant patients. High GvH to HvG T cell clonal ratios were observed in the allografts of patients with donor T cell macrochimerism. Early after transplant, peak levels of circulating GvH clones were found to be associated with declines in HvG clones.

V is clipped by 8 bases and J by 7 bases, and the sequence between their germline boundaries is 21 bases long. CDR1 and CDR2, looked up from the germline V gene, are MNHNS and SASEGT. The CDR3 goes from the cysteine to the phenylalanine over 15 residues. Of the read, only the CDR3 DNA is kept; its 45 bases are in frame from base 1. Receptors were amplified or captured by the immunoSEQ multiplex PCR assay. For most patients, genomic DNA was isolated with the Qiagen DNeasy Blood and Tissue Kit and shipped frozen to Adaptive Biotechnologies for TCR sequencing. For most patients, high-throughput TCR-beta CDR3 sequencing of genomic DNA was performed by Adaptive Biotechnologies. As for the original processing: TCR sequencing data for around 20 patients were retrieved from Adaptive's ImmunoSEQ software; a few other patients were processed with MiXCR and VDJtools. CD4 versus CD8 sorting errors were corrected by removing sequences found in both subsets at a frequency ratio below 5:1. CDR3 nucleotide sequences shared by donor and recipient were removed because the origin of these sequences could not be assigned. To be classed as alloreactive, a clone needed at least 2-fold expansion over unstimulated cells and a minimum CFSE-low frequency of 0.002% (template counts) or 0.001% (read counts). Clones were considered mappable if detected in sequenced pre-transplant spleen, lymph node, or MLR CFSE-low populations of the donor or recipient. Cumulative frequency of alloreactive clones was calculated as a percentage of all sequences weighted by copy number. The clones in this table, taken by TCRdb from immuneACCESS, are in-frame only. Not every clone is retained; where verified, under half of the shortfall comes from an unresolved V gene, and the cause of the rest is unknown. V and J calls plus clone size are reproduced from that table; the DNA served to infer D and trimming. For this sample there are 80,000 to 95,000 clones; around 89% appear just once. The ten top clones hold roughly 0.3% of the sample.

In the case of this clone: Its cognate antigen has yet to be identified. Base qualities were left out, and no much larger clone turns up one base away.

The sample's time point label, decoded: cells obtained before transplantation from donor or recipient. CD3+CD4+ and CD3+CD8+ populations were FACS-sorted from unstimulated pre-transplant donor and recipient cells taken from spleen or lymph nodes. The rearranged segments are TRBV6-1 and TRBJ2-1, with a weak D call of TRBD2 (6 bases match). This receptor was obtained from a human donor who was the organ donor for an intestinal transplant. This specimen was unstimulated CD4+ T cells sorted from spleen or lymph node cells, taken before transplant. The CDR3 corresponds to CASGKYMGGRNEQFF. Here is the DNA: TGTGCCAGCGGAAAGTATATGGGGGGACGTAATGAGCAGTTCTTC.